The sequence of this TCR beta chain was determined in a study of post-analysis software for immune sequencing data (dated by TCRdb to between 2015 and 2017). In the study overall: Disease courses on record covered relapsing-remitting, secondary progressive and progressive-relapsing multiple sclerosis, though some patients had no subtype annotation. The multiple sclerosis patient repertoires were compared with ten to eleven previously published healthy control repertoires from donors aged roughly 6 to 27 years. A subset of samples was prepared in parallel using single-end sample barcoding, then pooled and co-amplified after Illumina adapter ligation.

Here is what the overall study found, with its caveats: Strong co-clustering of samples prepared in the same batch was shown by direct clustering with F measure, prompting a batch-effect correction. Patients showed significantly higher frequencies than controls for about 5 TRBV segments, among them TRBV5-6, TRBV5-1 and TRBV20-1. The multiple sclerosis patient group was slightly younger than the control group. Significantly lower normalized Chao1 diversity was found in multiple sclerosis patients than in controls, suggesting substantial peripheral T-cell clonal expansion.

On this clonotype: Its binding antigen is unknown. No much larger clone exists at a distance of one base, and base qualities are not known.

V and J lose 1 base and 1 base, and a span of 7 bases separates them. The CDR3, from cysteine to phenylalanine, totals 14 residues. The DNA shown is the 42-base CDR3, in frame from base 1. Sequences KGHDR (CDR1) and SFDVKD (CDR2) are obtained from the germline V gene. To demonstrate the VDJtools post-analysis software, the study profiled TCR beta repertoires from the peripheral blood of 13 young patients with multiple sclerosis. The patients with multiple sclerosis were children and adolescents between about 6 and 17 years of age. Library construction relied on PCR. Sequenced using an Illumina HiSeq 2500. Unique molecular identifiers were incorporated into TCR beta cDNA libraries to reduce PCR and sequencing biases. Every 1 to 10 million input T cells yielded around 500,000 cDNA molecules, meaning each molecule approximated one T cell. The same protocol used for the earlier healthy control dataset was applied to prepare and sequence the patient libraries. Within a given batch, samples were prepared together, multiplexed and sequenced on the same HiSeq lane. Under the source paper's analysis protocol: MIGEC handled the raw barcoded reads, throwing out single-read molecular identifier groups before consensus assembly and CDR3 extraction. Clonotype tables were post-analysed with VDJtools, and diversity was normalized by down-sampling all datasets to the smallest sample size. In repertoire overlap clustering, CDR3 amino acid sequences, but not nucleotide sequences, were matched to correct batch-related cross-sample contamination. TCRdb applied fastp at Q25 and MiXCR to the public reads, then kept only in-frame beta chains. All rows with the same CDR3 protein become a single entry with the most common DNA and genes. The V and J calls shown here were made by TCRdb, not taken from the authors' results. The sample includes about 620,000 distinct CDR3 sequences, with roughly 46% observed a single time. Jointly, the top ten make up under 2% of the sample.

This TCR derives from a girl aged 5 to 17 with multiple sclerosis. Recombination joined TRBV24-1 with TRBJ2-7, with the D gene not confidently named. The sample taken for sequencing was blood. The DNA reads TGTGCCACCAGTGATTTTCCAGCGTCCTACGAGCAGTACTTC. Its translation is CATSDFPASYEQYF.